Below, 20 T cell receptor beta chains from the same sample are listed, as sequenced in a study of glioma-infiltrating T cells. Using RNA template, CDR3s of TCR alpha and beta were amplified with iRepertoire arm-PCR. TCRdb redid the calling of the multiplex PCR reads with MiXCR, one entry per CDR3 protein. This sample carries approximately 190,000 distinct CDR3 sequences, more than 30% of them seen once, and the ten largest clones take just over 20%. Sequences were obtained from glioma tissue, nonneoplastic brain tissue, or PBMCs (not recorded which). These receptors were collected from a human donor with low-grade glioma or glioblastoma, undergoing nonglioma brain surgery, or in good health (not recorded which).

The rearrangement joins TRBV28 to TRBJ1-1, with TRBD1 matching over 10 bases. V trimming: 5 bases; J trimming: 4 bases; junction bases outside the gene matches: 10. The CDR3 is 16 amino acids. Per the germline V gene, CDR1 is MDHEN and CDR2 is SYDVKM. This CDR3 is CASSPDRGRRGTEAFF. CDR3 DNA: TGTGCCAGCAGTCCTGACAGGGGGCGCCGGGGCACTGAAGCTTTCTTT.

The count of this clonotype is one. A much more abundant neighbour one base away suggests this may be a read error. The rearrangement joins TRBV2 to TRBJ1-5; D is perhaps TRBD1 (6 bases). Trimming took 2 bases from V and 6 from J, leaving 14 bases between them. The CDR3 runs 15 residues. Germline CDR1 and CDR2: SNHLY and FYNNEI. The CDR3 DNA is TGTGCCAGCAGTGAACAGACAGGCGCTGGTCAGCCCCAGCATTTT. It codes for CASSEQTGAGQPQHF.

Turning to this clonotype: Since a much larger clone is just one base distant, this may be a read error. V is TRBV7-3 and J is TRBJ2-1; TRBD2 agrees at 12 bases. This CDR3 has 15 residues. J gave up 6 bases and V 5 bases, and 5 bases lay outside the gene matches. CDR1 and CDR2 from the germline V gene are SGHTA and FQGTGA. The CDR3 is CASSVGLAGSNEQFF. CDR3 in DNA: TGTGCCAGCAGCGTCGGACTAGCGGGGAGCAATGAGCAGTTCTTC.

This clonotype has at least ten counts. This chain links TRBV20-1 with TRBJ1-1; D is uncertain. The CDR3 sequence is 11 residues long. Germline lookup yields CDR1 DFQATT and CDR2 SNEGSKA (reference sequence). V lost 6 bases, J lost 8 bases, and 13 bases lay in between. CDR3 sequence reads: CSAPRYPEAFF. The CDR3 coding sequence is TGCAGTGCCCCCCGGTATCCCGAAGCTTTCTTT.

The sample holds a few counts of this clonotype. This may be a read error: a much more frequent sequence differs by one nucleotide. The chain has TRBV4-1 and TRBJ1-2, with D unresolved. Germline values: CDR1 MGHRA, CDR2 YSYEKL. The CDR3 length is 12 residues. V gave up 0 bases and J gave up 12 bases, with 11 bases separating them. The CDR3 is CASSQDLVYDTF. The DNA of the CDR3 is TGCGCCAGCAGCCAAGATCTGGTTTACGACACCTTC.

This clonotype was seen repeatedly, ten times or more. The chain recombines TRBV6-6 with TRBJ1-6; 9 bases agree with TRBD1. The V gene's germline CDR1 is MNHNY and CDR2 SVGAGI (reference sequence). The CDR3 loop spans 16 amino acids. Trimming took 0 bases from V and 9 from J; bases not matched to a gene: 6. CDR3: CASSYSAGTGLSPLHF. DNA of the CDR3: TGTGCCAGCAGTTACTCGGCCGGGACAGGGCTTTCACCCCTCCACTTT.

The chain recombines TRBV7-9 with TRBJ1-1; 10 nucleotides match TRBD1. The CDR3 is made up of 15 amino acids. J lost 5 bases, V lost 5 bases, and 8 bases had no gene match. Per germline, CDR1 SEHNR and CDR2 FQNEAQ (reference sequence). CDR3 loop: CASSPTGGLVTEAFF. The CDR3 DNA reads TGTGCCAGCAGCCCGACAGGGGGCTTGGTAACTGAAGCTTTCTTT.

J is TRBJ2-7 and V is TRBV5-1; 7 bases agree with TRBD2. J lost 3 bases, V lost 9 bases, and 9 bases had no gene match. Germline V gene lookup returns CDR1 SGHRS and CDR2 YFSETQ. CDR3 length: 13 residues. This CDR3 is CANPPWDYYEQYF. The CDR3, as DNA: TGCGCCAACCCACCCTGGGACTACTACGAGCAGTACTTC.

On this clonotype: Given a much more abundant clone one base away, this may be a read error. The chain couples TRBV7-2 to TRBJ2-7, with D possibly matching TRBD2 (6 bases). The CDR3 loop spans 16 amino acids. Germline lookup yields CDR1 SGHTA and CDR2 FQGNSA. Trimming pared 5 bases from V and 0 bases from J, leaving 17 bases between. The CDR3 is CASSDFALALSYEQYF. The CDR3 DNA is TGTGCCAGCAGCGACTTTGCACTAGCTCTCTCCTACGAGCAGTACTTC. The full variable domain, in which reference TRBV7-2 and TRBJ2-7 provide the parts outside the CDR3, is GAGVSQSPSNKVTEKGKDVELRCDPISGHTALYWYRQSLGQGLEFLIYFQGNSAPDKSGLPSDRFSAERTGGSVSTLTIQRTQQEDSAVYLCASSDFALALSYEQYFGPGTRLTVT.

This clonotype was seen at least ten times. CDR3 DNA sequence: TGTGCCAGCAGCTATCAGCAAGTCACAGATACGCAGTATTTT. Translating gives CASSYQQVTDTQYF. The rearrangement links TRBV7-2 to TRBJ2-3; D not certain. Germline V gene sequence: CDR1 SGHTA, CDR2 FQGNSA. With 4 bases removed from V and 2 bases from J, the gap between germline ends came to 10 bases. This CDR3 comprises 14 residues.

This clonotype was recorded many times. The junction and the germline gene differ at one end; a read error may be behind it. V and J are TRBV5-1 and TRBJ2-1; 11 nucleotides align to TRBD2. Germline loops: CDR1 SGHRS, CDR2 YFSETQ. The CDR3 loop spans 13 amino acids. The CDR3 spells CASGTSGYNEQFF. CDR3 coding DNA: TGTGCCTCAGGGACTAGCGGATACAATGAGCAGTTCTTC.

A few counts support this clonotype. The chain is built from TRBV7-2 and TRBJ1-6; D is unresolved. V lost 1 base and J lost 7, with 11 bases in between. The CDR3 is 15 residues long. The germline gives CDR1 SGHTA, CDR2 FQGNSA. This CDR3 reads CASSLERIGNSPLHF. CDR3 sequence (DNA): TGTGCCAGCAGCTTAGAAAGGATCGGAAATTCACCCCTCCACTTT.

The sample holds many counts of this clonotype. The CDR3 DNA is TGTGCCAGCAGCCACCTACTAGCGGGAGGGAACGGGGAGCTGTTTTTT. This codes for CASSHLLAGGNGELFF. The J gene is TRBJ2-2, the V gene TRBV27, with 13 bases fitting TRBD2. CDR1 and CDR2 (germline): MNHEY, SMNVEV (reference sequence). V was pared by 6 bases and J by 7 bases, with 8 bases of the junction left unmatched. The CDR3 is 16 amino acids.

Of note for this clonotype: A read error is possible here, since a much larger clone lies one base away. The CDR3 sequence: CASSLASSRKGITDTQYF. The CDR3 region has the DNA TGTGCCAGCAGCTTAGCGAGTAGCCGGAAGGGGATAACAGATACGCAGTATTTT. The chain employs TRBV7-9 and TRBJ2-3; possible D gene TRBD1, 5 bases. From germline, CDR1 is SEHNR and CDR2 FQNEAQ (reference sequence). V dropped 0 bases and J dropped 3 bases, with 19 bases sitting between them. The CDR3 length is 18 residues.

As regards this clonotype: The junction departs from the called germline gene at one end, perhaps through a read error. The gene calls are TRBV6-2 or TRBV6-3 and TRBJ2-3; D ambiguous. Germline CDR1 is MNHEY and CDR2 is SVGEGT. The CDR3 is 15 residues long. In DNA form, the CDR3 reads TGTTCCAGCAGTCGACCGTTGGGAATAGCAGCTACTCCGTATTTT. Encoded protein: CSSSRPLGIAATPYF.

This clonotype was found many times. J is TRBJ1-1 and V is TRBV4-3; TRBD1 might be the D (6 bases). This CDR3 region has 13 residues. Germline V gene lookup returns CDR1 LGHNA and CDR2 YSLEER. V gave up 5 bases and J gave up 2 bases, with 9 bases separating them. The CDR3: CASSGDINTEAFF. The CDR3 DNA reads TGCGCCAGCAGCGGGGACATCAACACTGAAGCTTTCTTT.

This chain connects TRBV7-2 to TRBJ2-3; 13 positions match TRBD2. J gave up 2 bases and V 5 bases, and 7 bases lay outside the gene matches. Per the germline V gene, CDR1 is SGHTA and CDR2 is FQGNSA. The CDR3 consists of 17 residues. CDR3 sequence: CASSPWTSGSPTDTQYF. CDR3 nucleotide sequence: TGTGCCAGCAGCCCTTGGACTAGCGGGAGCCCCACAGATACGCAGTATTTT.

This clonotype was seen at least ten times. The rearrangement links TRBV7-2 to TRBJ2-3; TRBD2 matches 7 bases. The CDR3 runs to 13 residues. Germline values: CDR1 SGHTA, CDR2 FQGNSA. V was clipped by 9 bases and J by 1 base; unmatched bases: 4. CDR3 sequence: CARREDGTDTQYF. The CDR3 DNA reads as TGTGCCAGACGGGAGGACGGCACAGATACGCAGTATTTT.

This clonotype has just one count. A much larger clone sits a single nucleotide away, making a read error possible. The V call is TRBV5-1, the J call TRBJ2-7; 7 positions match TRBD1. J lost 5 bases, V lost 4 bases, and 12 bases had no gene match. Per germline, CDR1 SGHRS and CDR2 YFSETQ. This CDR3 contains 15 residues. The CDR3 DNA follows: TGCGCCAGCAGCATACCGGGACAGTGGGCTGACGAGCAGTACTTC. This encodes CASSIPGQWADEQYF.

This clonotype was counted many times. V usage is TRBV5-4 and J usage is TRBJ1-1; D gene ambiguous. This CDR3 region has 13 residues. Germline loops: CDR1 SGHNT, CDR2 YYREEE (reference sequence). V shed 2 bases and J shed 4 bases, with 9 bases lying between them. CDR3 nucleotides: TGTGCCAGCAGCTTTGCACTTACCACTGAAGCTTTCTTT. Its protein is CASSFALTTEAFF.